This T cell receptor (beta chain) is from a study of blood T cell repertoires in COVID-19. The CDR3 totals 15 residues. V was pared by 2 bases and J by 2 bases, with 5 bases of the junction left unmatched. Germline CDR1 reads LGHNA; CDR2 reads YSLEER. Generated by immunoSEQ multiplex PCR, the TCRdb table keeps only in-frame clones and is missing some. The table shows approximately 150,000 clones, with around 87% occurring only once. Specimen: peripheral blood. This receptor was obtained from a woman aged 45-65 years with active or convalescent COVID-19. J is TRBJ2-7 and V is TRBV4-3; 8 bases agree with TRBD1. The CDR3 nucleotides are TGCGCCAGCAGCCAACAAAAGACAGGGGCCTACGAGCAGTACTTC. It specifies CASSQQKTGAYEQYF.